Shown below are 6 T cell receptor beta chains from a single sample sequenced in a study of tissue T cells after allogeneic stem cell transplantation. Generated by immunoSEQ multiplex PCR, the TCRdb table keeps only in-frame clones and is missing some. The table lists around 51,000 clones, 73% of them singletons. The sample consisted of sorted cells pooled from one or two spleens. The receptors were gathered from a pool of C57BL/6 mice in good health.

This clone was counted a single time. The listed genes are named as in mouse. With the read ending 1 residue before the CDR3 end, the germline J gene is used to fill in that end. The V call is TRBV14, the J call TRBJ2-4; D remains unclear. Germline CDR1 is SGHDT and CDR2 is FRDEAV. V was cut by 3 bases and J by 4 bases, with 3 bases left in between. The CDR3 totals 11 residues. The part of the CDR3 DNA that was read is TGTGCCAGCAGTTATGAAAACACCTTGTAC. This translates into CASSYENTLY. The CDR3 in full is CASSYENTLYF.

Remarks on this clone: The gene names here belong to mouse. The read is 1 residue too short to cover the CDR3 end, so that end is filled in from the germline J gene. The rearrangement uses TRBV2 and TRBJ1-3; D possibly corresponds to TRBD1 (6 bases). This CDR3 has 17 amino acids. Germline V CDR1 and CDR2: LGHNA, YSYQKL. V lost 0 bases and J lost 0, with 12 bases in between. CDR3 residues: CASSQDQGHLSGNTLYF. The covered CDR3 bases are TGTGCCAGCAGCCAAGATCAGGGACACCTTTCTGGAAATACGCTCTAT. Drawing the rest from reference TRBV2 and TRBJ1-3, the complete variable domain is DPKIIQKPKYLVAVTGSEKILICEQYLGHNAMYWYRQSAKKPLEFMFSYSYQKLMDNQTASSRFQPQSSKKNHLDLQITALKPDDSATYFCASSQDQGHLSGNTLYFGEGSRLIVV.

Concerning this clone: Mouse germline and gene names are used. The sequenced fragment ends 1 residue before the CDR3 boundary, so the rest is inferred from the germline J gene. V gene TRBV26 combines with J gene TRBJ1-1, with D tentatively TRBD1 (6 bases). Germline V gene lookup returns CDR1 KGHPV and CDR2 FQNQEV (reference sequence). This CDR3 region has 15 residues. Deletions cut 0 bases from V and 0 bases from J, with 8 bases between. CDR3 sequence: CASSLSWTANTEVFF. CDR3 DNA, as far as it was read: TGTGCCAGCAGTCTGTCTTGGACAGCAAACACAGAAGTCTTC.

As concerns this clone: Mouse gene names apply. Read sequence stops 1 residue before the CDR3 end, and the germline J gene provides the missing end. The V and J genes are TRBV26 and TRBJ1-1, with TRBD1 identical over 8 bases. The CDR3 loop spans 12 amino acids. CDR1 is KGHPV and CDR2 is FQNQEV in the germline V gene (reference sequence). With V trimmed by 2 bases and J by 9 bases, 2 bases remained unmatched. CDR3 DNA, as far as it was read: TGTGCCAGCAGTCTGCCCAGGGGGCAAGTCTTC. This gives the protein CASSLPRGQVF. In full, the CDR3 reads CASSLPRGQVFF.

Worth noting for this clone: The genes and germline here are from mouse. The observed sequence ends 1 residue before the CDR3 terminus, with the missing tail filled in from the germline J gene. The rearrangement uses TRBV3 and TRBJ2-5; 9 nucleotides agree with TRBD2. Trimming took 4 bases from V and 1 from J; bases not matched to a gene: 3. Germline CDR1 is SNHLY and CDR2 is FYNGKV (reference sequence). CDR3 length: 15 residues. CDR3 in amino acids: CASSSRLGDQDTQYF. The sequenced part of the CDR3 DNA is TGTGCCAGCAGCTCCCGACTGGGGGACCAAGACACCCAGTAC.

A few counts support this clone. Gene names are the mouse ones. The CDR3 end is not reached by the read, which stops 1 residue before it; the germline J gene fills it in. The chain recombines TRBV19 with TRBJ2-1; D possibly corresponds to TRBD1 (6 bases). The CDR3 contains 13 residues. The V gene lost 4 bases and the J gene lost 4 bases, with 9 bases spanning the gap. Germline-derived CDR1 and CDR2 are FNHDT and SITEND (reference sequence). The CDR3 spells CASSDRLYAEQFF. The sequenced CDR3 bases are TGTGCCAGCAGTGACAGGTTGTATGCTGAGCAGTTC.